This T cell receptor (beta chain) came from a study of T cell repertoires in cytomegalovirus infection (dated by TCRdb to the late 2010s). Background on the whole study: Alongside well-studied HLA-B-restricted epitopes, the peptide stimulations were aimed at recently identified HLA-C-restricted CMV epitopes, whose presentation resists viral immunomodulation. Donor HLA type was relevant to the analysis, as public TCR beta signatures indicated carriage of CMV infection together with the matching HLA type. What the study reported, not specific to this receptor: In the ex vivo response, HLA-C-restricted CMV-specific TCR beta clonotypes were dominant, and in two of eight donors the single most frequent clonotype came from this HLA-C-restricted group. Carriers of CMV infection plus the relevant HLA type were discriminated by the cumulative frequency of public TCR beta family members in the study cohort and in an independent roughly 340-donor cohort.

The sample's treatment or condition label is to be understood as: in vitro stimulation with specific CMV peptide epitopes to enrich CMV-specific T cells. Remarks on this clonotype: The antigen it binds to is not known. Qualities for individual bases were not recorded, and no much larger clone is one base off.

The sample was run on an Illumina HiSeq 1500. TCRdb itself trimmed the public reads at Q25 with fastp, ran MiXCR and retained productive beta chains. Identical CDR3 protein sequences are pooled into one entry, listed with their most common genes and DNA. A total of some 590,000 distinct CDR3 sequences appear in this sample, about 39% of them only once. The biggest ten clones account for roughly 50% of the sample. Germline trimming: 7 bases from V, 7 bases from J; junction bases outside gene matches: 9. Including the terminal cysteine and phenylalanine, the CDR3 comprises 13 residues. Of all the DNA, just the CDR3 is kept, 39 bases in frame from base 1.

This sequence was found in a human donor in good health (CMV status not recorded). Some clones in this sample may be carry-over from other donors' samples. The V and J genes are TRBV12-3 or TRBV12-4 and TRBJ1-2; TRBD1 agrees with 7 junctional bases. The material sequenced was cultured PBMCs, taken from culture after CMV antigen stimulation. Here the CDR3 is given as CASNREGAAGYTF. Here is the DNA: TGTGCCAGCAACAGAGAGGGGGCTGCTGGCTACACCTTC.